The 25 T cell receptor beta chains presented below share a single source sample, sequenced in a study of vaccination and CD4 T cells after COVID-19. These receptors have no identified antigens. Treatment: approximately nine-day PBMC culture with coronavirus spike peptide pools or control peptides (ViraFEST assay). The assay that was used to sequence DNA from cultured CD4+ T cells was the Oncomine TCR Beta short-read assay. Each CDR3 protein is one row after TCRdb ran MiXCR on the PCR reads. The sample includes about 12,000 distinct CDR3 sequences, 50% seen only once; the top ten take 10% to 15%. What was sequenced was CD4+ T cells from blood, cultured in vitro. These receptors originate from a human donor who had recovered from COVID-19.

J is TRBJ1-4 and V is TRBV2, with unresolved D. The CDR3 sequence is 12 residues long. Germline V CDR1 and CDR2: SNHLY, FYNNEI. V lost 2 bases and J lost 14, with 12 bases in between. In DNA, the CDR3 is TGTGCCAGCAGTGAATCGGACGGGATTCTGTTTTTT. As protein: CASSESDGILFF.

This chain connects TRBV2 to TRBJ2-2, with D unresolved. Germline values: CDR1 SNHLY, CDR2 FYNNEI. The CDR3 spans 16 residues. Between the trimmed V and J ends, which lost 6 bases and 1 base, there was a span of 15 bases. The CDR3: CASRPDWIENTGELFF. CDR3 nucleotide sequence: TGTGCCAGCAGACCTGACTGGATCGAGAACACCGGGGAGCTGTTTTTT.

This clonotype was seen more than once but under ten times. This sequence joins TRBV10-3 and TRBJ1-5; weak D call: TRBD1 (6 bases). V shed 2 bases and J shed 4 bases, with 12 bases lying between them. CDR1 and CDR2 (germline): ENHRY, SYGVKD. The CDR3 contains 15 residues. The CDR3, as DNA: TGTGCCATCAGTGAGCAAAGAACAGGGAATCAGCCCCAGCATTTT. Its translation: CAISEQRTGNQPQHF.

This clonotype came up a few times. The chain couples TRBV27 to TRBJ2-7; D may match TRBD1 or TRBD2 (5 bases each). The CDR3 is 19 amino acids. The V end lost 2 bases, the J end lost 0 bases, and 23 bases lay between the germline ends. Germline lookup yields CDR1 MNHEY and CDR2 SMNVEV (reference sequence). CDR3 DNA: TGTGCCAGCAGTTTAGGGCGCCGGGGCCTTCCACCGGGCTCCTACGAGCAGTACTTC. Amino acid sequence: CASSLGRRGLPPGSYEQYF.

This clonotype was seen only a few times. This rearrangement joins TRBV6-1 to TRBJ1-5, with TRBD1 as a possible D gene (5 bases). The CDR3 consists of 16 residues. V was trimmed by 2 bases and J by 0 bases, leaving 11 bases between them. Germline CDR1 MNHNS, CDR2 SASEGT. CDR3 loop: CASSEQGGSSNQPQHF. Written as DNA, the CDR3 is TGTGCCAGCAGTGAACAGGGTGGTAGTAGCAATCAGCCCCAGCATTTT.

In its sample, this clonotype was seen a few times. The rearrangement links TRBV6-1 to TRBJ1-5, with TRBD1 matching 7 bases. J gave up 7 bases and V 5 bases, and 11 bases lay outside the gene matches. The CDR3 consists of 15 residues. Germline V lookup: CDR1 MNHNS, CDR2 SASEGT. As DNA, the CDR3 is TGTGCCAGCAGTCAAACCCAGGGGGGCGGACAGCCCCAGCATTTT. Its protein is CASSQTQGGGQPQHF.

The CDR3 region has the DNA TGTGCCAGCAGTTACCAGCGGGGGGCATCATACAATGAGCAGTTCTTC. Translating it yields CASSYQRGASYNEQFF. The J gene is TRBJ2-1, the V gene TRBV6-2 or TRBV6-3, with TRBD2 identical over 9 bases. The CDR3 consists of 16 residues. The germline V gene encodes CDR1 MNHEY and CDR2 SVGEGT. V shed 2 bases, J shed 4 bases, and the junction held 6 bases outside the gene matches.

The rearrangement links TRBV7-2 to TRBJ2-3, with TRBD1 identical over 7 bases. The CDR3 loop spans 15 amino acids. Germline V lookup: CDR1 SGHTA, CDR2 FQGNSA. Unmatched junction bases numbered 4, after V lost 2 bases and J lost 2 bases. The CDR3, as DNA: TGTGCCAGCAGCTTAAGGGACAGTCCCACAGATACGCAGTATTTT. Amino acid sequence: CASSLRDSPTDTQYF.

The chain carries TRBV6-1 and TRBJ2-3; 8 nucleotides match TRBD2. Germline V gives CDR1 MNHNS, CDR2 SASEGT. J gave up 11 bases and V 2 bases, and 18 bases lay outside the gene matches. The CDR3 length is 17 residues. CDR3 protein: CASSESYLSGAVKRQYF. In DNA form, the CDR3 reads TGTGCCAGCAGTGAATCTTATCTTAGCGGGGCAGTTAAACGGCAGTATTTT.

A single count supports this clonotype. V and J are TRBV30 and TRBJ2-2; no reliable D call. The germline V gene encodes CDR1 GTSNPN and CDR2 SVGIG (reference sequence). Trimming shortened V by 2 bases and J by 5 bases, and 12 bases separated the two germline ends. This CDR3 has 14 amino acids. The CDR3 sequence: CAWSPLGPTGELFF. The CDR3 DNA reads TGTGCCTGGAGTCCCCTCGGGCCTACCGGGGAGCTGTTTTTT.

This clonotype was picked up one time. The chain joins TRBV7-9 to TRBJ1-4, with D maybe TRBD1 (5 bases). This CDR3 has 19 residues. V lost 1 base and J 2 bases, leaving 20 bases between the germline ends. In germline, CDR1 is SEHNR, CDR2 FQNEAQ (reference sequence). CDR3 in amino acids: CASSLGSGGFGRTNEKLFF. CDR3 DNA: TGTGCCAGCAGCTTAGGTTCGGGGGGTTTTGGTCGGACTAATGAAAAACTGTTTTTT.

This clonotype was detected a few times. V usage is TRBV9 and J usage is TRBJ1-2; the D is unclear. Germline V lookup: CDR1 SGDLS, CDR2 YYNGEE. Trimming cost V 0 bases and J 8 bases, with 8 bases left between them. This CDR3 contains 12 residues. The CDR3 DNA reads TGTGCCAGCAGCGTAGCCGGCGACGGCTACACCTTC. This sequence encodes CASSVAGDGYTF. Variable domain in full (rest from reference TRBV9 and TRBJ1-2): DSGVTQTPKHLITATGQRVTLRCSPRSGDLSVYWYQQSLDQGLQFLIQYYNGEERAKGNILERFSAQQFPDLHSELNLSSLELGDSALYFCASSVAGDGYTFGSGTRLTVV.

This clonotype was picked up one time. J is TRBJ2-5 and V is TRBV12-3 or TRBV12-4; possibly TRBD1 for D (7 bases). The CDR3 is made up of 15 amino acids. V gave up 6 bases and J gave up 4 bases, with 18 bases separating them. The DNA of the CDR3 is TGTGCCAGCAGCTTGGGGCGACAGGGAGGAGAGACCCAGTACTTC. This gives the protein CASSLGRQGGETQYF.

The chain couples TRBV6-5 to TRBJ2-2, with D hard to call. Trimming took 0 bases from V and 1 from J, leaving 12 bases between them. Germline V gives CDR1 MNHEY, CDR2 SVGAGI. CDR3 length equals 17 residues. The CDR3 reads CASSYSRLKLNTGELFF. The CDR3 DNA sequence: TGTGCCAGCAGTTACTCACGGCTAAAATTGAACACCGGGGAGCTGTTTTTT.

This clonotype was observed a few times. The chain couples TRBV7-9 to TRBJ1-1; 7 bases map to TRBD1. V shed 4 bases and J 0 bases; nucleotides not matched to a gene: 23. Germline CDR1 SEHNR, CDR2 FQNEAQ (reference sequence). This CDR3 has 21 amino acids. CDR3 residues: CASSYTRQGGLLQALNTEAFF. The DNA of the CDR3 is TGTGCCAGCAGCTATACGCGGCAGGGGGGGCTTCTCCAAGCCCTGAACACTGAAGCTTTCTTT.

This clonotype is a singleton in its sample. At one boundary the junction diverges from the germline segment, which might be a read error. This sequence joins TRBV5-3 and TRBJ1-6, with D maybe TRBD1 (6 bases). TRBV5-3 is an open reading frame whose function is uncertain. CDR3 length: 14 amino acids. The CDR3 region has the DNA TGTGCCAGCAGCTTGGCCGGGGGGGGCTCACCCCTCCACTTT. Protein: CASSLAGGGSPLHF.

V and J are TRBV11-3 and TRBJ2-7; possible D gene TRBD2, 6 bases. The CDR3 extends over 15 amino acids. The V and J ends lost 1 base and 2 bases respectively, with 12 bases between them. Germline loops: CDR1 SGHNT, CDR2 YENEEA. CDR3: CASSLGGGATYEQYF. DNA of the CDR3: TGTGCCAGCAGCTTAGGGGGCGGGGCCACCTACGAGCAGTACTTC.

This rearrangement joins TRBV7-2 to TRBJ2-1, with 12 positions matching TRBD1. CDR3 length: 15 residues. The V gene's germline CDR1 is SGHTA and CDR2 FQGNSA. V shed 3 bases, J shed 10 bases, and the junction held 7 bases outside the gene matches. The CDR3 sequence is CASSFYGTGGWEQFF. CDR3 coding DNA: TGTGCCAGCAGCTTCTACGGGACAGGGGGCTGGGAGCAGTTCTTC.

The V gene is TRBV5-4, the J gene TRBJ2-2; TRBD1 matches at 9 bases. Per the germline V gene, CDR1 is SGHNT and CDR2 is YYREEE (reference sequence). The CDR3 runs 17 residues. V lost 4 bases and J lost 5; bases outside the gene matches: 12. DNA of the CDR3: TGTGCCAGCAGCCGAGGACAGGGGAAAGAGGGGACCGGGGAGCTGTTTTTT. It yields the protein CASSRGQGKEGTGELFF.

The chain combines TRBV27 with TRBJ2-3, with D unresolved. Trimming left V 6 bases short and J 7 bases short, with 17 bases between. The CDR3 sequence is 14 residues long. The germline gives CDR1 MNHEY, CDR2 SMNVEV (reference sequence). CDR3 region: CASSPWSRVYTQYF. The CDR3 DNA reads as TGTGCCAGCAGCCCCTGGTCCCGGGTCTATACGCAGTATTTT.

This clonotype was found once. The chain carries TRBV6-1 and TRBJ2-1, with D possibly being TRBD1 (5 bases). Germline CDR1 MNHNS, CDR2 SASEGT. V dropped 3 bases and J dropped 4 bases, with 10 bases sitting between them. The CDR3 contains 14 residues. This chain's CDR3 is CASSEAGRYNEQFF. The CDR3 DNA sequence: TGTGCCAGCAGTGAGGCAGGGCGATACAATGAGCAGTTCTTC.

J is TRBJ2-1 and V is TRBV20-1; 9 nucleotides agree with TRBD1. CDR3 length: 14 residues. V dropped 5 bases and J dropped 5; count of bases not matched to a gene: 7. Germline V gene lookup returns CDR1 DFQATT and CDR2 SNEGSKA (reference sequence). The CDR3 loop is CSAQRQGDNNEQFF. The CDR3, as DNA: TGCAGTGCTCAAAGACAGGGGGATAACAATGAGCAGTTCTTC.

In nucleotides, the CDR3 is TGTGCCAGCAGTTTGCAGGGGCCGAACACTGAAGCTTTCTTT. Translating gives CASSLQGPNTEAFF. The V gene is TRBV6-5, the J gene TRBJ1-1; perhaps TRBD1 as D (6 bases). The V gene lost 4 bases and the J gene lost 1 base, with 10 bases spanning the gap. This CDR3 is 14 amino acids long. CDR1 MNHEY and CDR2 SVGAGI come from the germline V gene.

V and J are TRBV25-1 and TRBJ1-1, with 8 bases that match TRBD1. Germline V CDR1 and CDR2: MGHDK, SYGVNS. Germline trimming cut 10 bases from V and 3 bases from J; bases unmatched to any gene: 7. The CDR3 spans 13 residues. This CDR3 is CATDGQGHTEAFF. The CDR3, as DNA: TGTGCCACCGATGGACAGGGTCACACTGAAGCTTTCTTT.

As for this clonotype: One junction end disagrees with the germline gene, perhaps due to a read error. The V call is TRBV12-3 or TRBV12-4, the J call TRBJ2-5; D not resolved. This CDR3 is 11 amino acids long. The CDR3 here is CASSLGETQYF. DNA for the CDR3: TGCGCCAGCAGCTTGGGAGAGACCCAGTACTTC.